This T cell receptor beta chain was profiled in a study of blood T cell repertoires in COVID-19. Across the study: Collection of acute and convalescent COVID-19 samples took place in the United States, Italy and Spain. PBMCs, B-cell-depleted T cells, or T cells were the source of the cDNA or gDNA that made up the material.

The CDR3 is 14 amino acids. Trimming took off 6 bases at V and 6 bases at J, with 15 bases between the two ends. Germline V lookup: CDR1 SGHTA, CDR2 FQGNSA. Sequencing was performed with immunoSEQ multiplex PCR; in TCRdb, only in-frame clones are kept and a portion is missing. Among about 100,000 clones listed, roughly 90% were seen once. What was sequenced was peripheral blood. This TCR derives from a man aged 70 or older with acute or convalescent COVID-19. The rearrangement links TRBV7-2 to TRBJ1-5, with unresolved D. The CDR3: CASSPRRFSQPQHF. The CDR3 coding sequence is TGTGCCAGCAGTCCGCGGCGTTTCAGTCAGCCCCAGCATTTT.